Sequencing of this TCR beta chain was carried out in a study of human T cells and chemical hapten exposure (dated by TCRdb to the early 2020s). A note on the overall study: For sensitization, 2% DPC in acetone was applied to a 2 cm by 2 cm area of upper inner arm skin. Patients additionally received weekly therapeutic DPC doses to the scalp throughout the approximately 25-week study period. Patch testing was performed on the upper back with Finn chambers containing 0.01% DPC, and the patch tests were scored after 6 days according to International Contact Dermatitis Research Group standards. The mostly female patient cohort included alopecia areata with under or over 50% scalp involvement, alopecia totalis and alopecia universalis. Libraries were combined into a pool for sequencing, and differences in TCR yield between samples came mainly from small differences in library volumes within the pool. In alopecia patients, the study followed how the peripheral blood TCR repertoire changed in vivo over primary and secondary sensitization to diphenylcyclopropenone (DPC), a hapten. Blood samples were taken from patients before sensitization (week 0) and at 2, 6 and about 24 weeks after DPC sensitization. Under 30 alopecia patients gave blood for TCR sequencing at one to four time points (pre-sensitization, 2, 6 and 24 weeks). What the study reported, not specific to this receptor: The number of PT1 expanded TCRs positively correlated with patch test score, significant at thresholds 8, 16 and 32 but not 4. Because all patients had alopecia, a presumed autoimmune disease, the immune response of the patients might differ from that of healthy individuals. DPC sensitization did not change how many TCRs were above 1 in 1000 frequency, and no evidence was found of alterations in global repertoire structure. Significantly more large CDR3 similarity clusters were formed by expanded TCRs than by pre-sensitization or healthy control sets, consistent with antigen-driven responses. After repeated subsampling, changes were observed in the strength of the expansion versus patch-test correlation and in the threshold at which the correlation became significant.

Worth noting for this clonotype: Its cognate antigen has yet to be identified. Base qualities are not at hand, and no much larger clone is one base apart.

Libraries came from RACE. Sequencing used a NextSeq 500. During library preparation, unique molecular identifiers were attached to individual cDNA molecules so that TCRs could be counted in a quantitative, reproducible way. From each blood RNA sample, both TCR alpha and TCR beta chains were sequenced. The paper's data handling went like this. Samples had a median of about 96,000 TCRs, with a range from roughly 23,224 to 700,000. The Decombinator software suite was used to annotate V, J and CDR3 in the TCR reads. For PS versus PT1 abundance plots, all samples were subsampled to the same number of TCRs (28,000). TCRs were defined as expanded if absent before sensitization and observed at least eight times at the 2-week time point. Clones were called with MiXCR by TCRdb after fastp trimmed the public reads at Q25, and only in-frame beta chains were retained. Every CDR3 protein is listed once, alongside the most common genes and DNA of its rows. TCRdb, not the original authors, processed these V and J calls. The sample profile shows 150,000 to 200,000 distinct CDR3 sequences; about 14% of them were found once. Together, the top ten hold less than 2% of the sample.

Measured from the cysteine to the phenylalanine, the CDR3 is 15 residues long. CDR3 DNA is the only sequence kept; it has 45 bases, read in frame from the first base. The germline V end is reduced by 5 bases and the J end by 4 bases; junction bases left unmatched: 3. In the germline V gene (reference sequence), CDR1 corresponds to MNHEY and CDR2 to SMNVEV. What the time point label conveys for this sample: patch test 1, 2 weeks after DPC sensitization. According to the study, the label for this sample's treatment or condition signals: therapeutic diphenylcyclopropenone sensitization with weekly scalp DPC. Blood at each patch-test visit was drawn before the patch test was applied. To be eligible, patients had to be aged 18 to 70, diagnosed with alopecia and judged suitable for DPC therapy, while pregnant patients were excluded. Total RNA was extracted from unfractionated whole blood collected in Tempus Blood RNA tubes.

The source of this sequence is a woman aged 25-40 years with alopecia areata. Some clones in this sample may be carry-over from other donors' samples. Source: whole blood, taken in connection with sensitization to the hapten diphenylcyclopropenone (DPC). The rearranged chain carries TRBV27 and TRBJ2-2; 11 central nucleotides agree with TRBD1. The DNA reads TGTGCCAGCAGTCAGGGACAGGGGGTCACCGGGGAGCTGTTTTTT. The translation is CASSQGQGVTGELFF.